Here is one TCR beta chain with its context. What it binds is unknown. Germline is not matched at one junction end, which may reflect a read error. This CDR3 has 15 residues. Looked up from germline, CDR1 is SGHTA and CDR2 is FQGTGA. The sample originates from a study of CD8+CD57+ T cells in acquired aplastic anemia. Overall study context: Isolated CD4+ and CD8+ cells, once sorted, yielded DNA averaging around 2.9 ug.

The template used for profiling TCR beta VDJ and CDR3 was genomic DNA. TCRdb re-analysed the reads in MiXCR, keeping a single row per CDR3 protein. This sample has approximately 270,000 distinct CDR3 sequences, with around 60% found just once. Study-wide results and caveats: About 30 was the count of CD8+ CDR3 sequences that patients shared with controls. Patients and controls were not found to differ significantly in CD8+ Simpson's diversity.

The rearrangement uses TRBV7-3 and TRBJ2-5; D possibly corresponds to TRBD1 (6 bases). The sequenced sample was sorted CD4+, CD8+, or CD8+CD57+ T cells (not recorded which) from PBMCs. The origin of this receptor is a human donor with severe aplastic anemia or a healthy control (not recorded which). CDR3 nucleotides: TGTGCCAGCAGCTACGGCAGGGGTGTCCACGAGACCAAGTACTTC. Translated: CASSYGRGVHETKYF.